Each of the 10 T cell receptor beta chains below was sequenced from the same sample in a study of Ad26.COV2.S vaccination and SARS-CoV-2 variants. Sequenced by immunoSEQ multiplex PCR; TCRdb stores in-frame clones only, minus some. The sample carries about 400,000 clones, more than 85% recorded once. Treatment described: some 20 received Ad26.COV2.S at low or high dose, single or two shots; five or six received placebo; per-sample allocation not given. After the first vaccine or placebo injection, samples were drawn on day 63. The source was peripheral blood, collected in a trial of Ad26.COV2.S vaccine versus placebo. All receptors come from a person between 18 and 59 years old who received the Ad26.COV2.S COVID-19 vaccine or a placebo.

The chain is built from TRBV5-1 and TRBJ2-4; D is ambiguous. CDR1 is SGHRS and CDR2 is YFSETQ in the germline V gene. This CDR3 comprises 14 residues. Trimming removed 0 bases from V and 5 bases from J, with 9 bases in between. In nucleotides, the CDR3 is TGCGCCAGCAGCTTGGGAAGGGCCCAAAACATTCAGTACTTC. It is translated as CASSLGRAQNIQYF. The entire variable domain, with the rest obtained from reference TRBV5-1 and TRBJ2-4, is as follows: KAGVTQTPRYLIKTRGQQVTLSCSPISGHRSVSWYQQTPGQGLQFLFEYFSETQRNKGNFPGRFSGRQFSNSRSEMNVSTLELGDSALYLCASSLGRAQNIQYFGAGTRLSVL.

This chain connects TRBV4-1 to TRBJ1-1; D not certain. Trimming cost V 5 bases and J 0 bases, with 10 bases left between them. This CDR3 region has 14 residues. Looked up from germline, CDR1 is MGHRA and CDR2 is YSYEKL. The DNA of the CDR3 is TGCGCCAGCAGCGAGCCGGGGATGAACACTGAAGCTTTCTTT. This codes for CASSEPGMNTEAFF.

The chain carries TRBV28 and TRBJ1-2; a weak D match, TRBD1 (5 bases). Germline CDR1 MDHEN, CDR2 SYDVKM. This CDR3 spans 14 amino acids. V was clipped by 4 bases and J by 3 bases, with 12 bases between them. CDR3 protein: CASSSMGLDYGYTF. The CDR3 region has the DNA TGTGCCAGCAGTTCGATGGGACTGGACTATGGCTACACCTTC.

The CDR3 DNA sequence: TGTGCAAGTCGCCCCGCCGACACCGGGGAGCTGTTTTTT. Translated, it gives CASRPADTGELFF. This chain joins TRBV12-2 and TRBJ2-2. TRBV12-2 is flagged as a pseudogene. The CDR3 has 13 residues.

The chain joins TRBV7-6 to TRBJ2-1; D is unclear. V dropped 3 bases and J dropped 7 bases, with 13 bases sitting between them. Germline CDR1 and CDR2: SGHVS and FNYEAQ. The CDR3 is 14 residues long. The CDR3 DNA reads as TGTGCCAGCAGCTTTTCGTCGGTGACTAATGAGCAGTTCTTC. It codes for CASSFSSVTNEQFF. Full variable domain (rest looked up from reference TRBV7-6 and TRBJ2-1): GAGVSQSPRYKVTKRGQDVALRCDPISGHVSLYWYRQALGQGPEFLTYFNYEAQQDKSGLPNDRFSAERPEGSISTLTIQRTEQRDSAMYRCASSFSSVTNEQFFGPGTRLTVL.

The chain has TRBV10-3 and TRBJ1-1; 9 bases line up with TRBD1. CDR1 ENHRY and CDR2 SYGVKD come from the germline V gene. The CDR3 runs to 17 residues. J gave up 0 bases and V 10 bases, and 15 bases lay outside the gene matches. The CDR3 here is CASVASGTGIVNTEAFF. Written as DNA, the CDR3 is TGTGCCAGTGTCGCATCCGGGACAGGGATCGTGAACACTGAAGCTTTCTTT.

V usage is TRBV6-6 and J usage is TRBJ1-2; 8 bases agree with TRBD1. CDR3 size: 12 residues. Trimming took 6 bases from V and 8 from J; bases not matched to a gene: 5. Germline V gene sequence: CDR1 MNHNY, CDR2 SVGAGI (reference sequence). The CDR3 sequence: CASRQGAGGYTF. The CDR3 DNA is TGTGCCAGCAGGCAGGGGGCGGGCGGCTACACCTTC.

The rearrangement joins TRBV6-4 to TRBJ1-2; TRBD1 agrees at 7 bases. This CDR3 region has 13 residues. Trimming cost V 6 bases and J 2 bases; bases outside gene matches: 3. Germline V gives CDR1 MRHNA, CDR2 SNTAGT. CDR3 residues: CASSLGQNYGYTF. The DNA of the CDR3 is TGTGCCAGCAGCCTGGGACAGAACTATGGCTACACCTTC.

This chain connects TRBV5-1 to TRBJ1-2; 9 nucleotides match TRBD1. This CDR3 is built from 15 residues. Germline V gene sequence: CDR1 SGHRS, CDR2 YFSETQ. Germline trimming cut 2 bases from V and 5 bases from J; bases unmatched to any gene: 7. The CDR3 DNA is TGCGCCAGCAGCTTAAGTACAGGGGGCGGGTATGGCTACACCTTC. Its translation: CASSLSTGGGYGYTF.

The V and J genes are TRBV2 and TRBJ1-4; D is perhaps TRBD1 (6 bases). Trimming took 6 bases from V and 0 from J, leaving 11 bases between them. Germline values: CDR1 SNHLY, CDR2 FYNNEI. The CDR3 totals 15 residues. The CDR3 nucleotides are TGTGCCAGCAGCCCGGACAGAGCAACTAATGAAAAACTGTTTTTT. Translation: CASSPDRATNEKLFF.